A single sample gave rise to the 25 T cell receptor beta chains below, sequenced in a study of blood T cell repertoires in COVID-19. Profiled with immunoSEQ multiplex PCR; TCRdb holds only in-frame clones, not every one. The sample contains hundreds of thousands of clones, around 89% of which appear only once. The sequenced material came from PBMCs or T cells enriched from blood (not recorded which). Receptors originate from a man younger than 45 who had recovered from COVID-19.

CDR3 DNA: TGTGCCAGCACCCTGACAGGGGGGGTGAGAGGCTACACCTTC. It codes for CASTLTGGVRGYTF. V gene TRBV28 combines with J gene TRBJ1-2, with TRBD1 identical over 9 bases. This CDR3 contains 14 residues. Germline CDR1 MDHEN, CDR2 SYDVKM. V lost 7 bases to trimming and J lost 8 bases; unmatched junction nucleotides: 11.

The chain uses TRBV28 and TRBJ1-2; TRBD1 matches at 11 bases. The CDR3 loop spans 17 amino acids. Losses at the gene ends were 1 base for V and 4 bases for J; bases not matched to a gene: 8. Germline V gene data show CDR1 as MDHEN and CDR2 as SYDVKM. The CDR3 bases are TGTGCCAGCAGTTTATTCGGGGGACAGGGGGGGAGCTATGGCTACACCTTC. It encodes CASSLFGGQGGSYGYTF.

The genes are TRBV9 and TRBJ1-3; the match to TRBD1 covers 11 bases. Per germline, CDR1 SGDLS and CDR2 YYNGEE. The CDR3 spans 14 residues. The V gene end was trimmed by 3 bases and the J gene end by 7 bases; junction bases not matched to a gene: 3. Here the CDR3 reads CASSAGDRGNTIYF. The CDR3 DNA reads TGTGCCAGCAGCGCGGGGGACAGGGGGAACACCATATATTTT.

This chain joins TRBV7-2 and TRBJ1-2; 9 bases agree with TRBD1. Germline V gives CDR1 SGHTA, CDR2 FQGNSA. Trimming at V came to 0 bases and at J to 8 bases, leaving 13 bases not matched to a gene. This CDR3 has 17 residues. CDR3 in DNA: TGTGCCAGCAGCTTAGCTTGGACAGGGGTTTATCTAGGAGGCTACACCTTC. Translation gives CASSLAWTGVYLGGYTF. Using reference TRBV7-2 and TRBJ1-2 for the parts outside the CDR3, the full variable domain is GAGVSQSPSNKVTEKGKDVELRCDPISGHTALYWYRQSLGQGLEFLIYFQGNSAPDKSGLPSDRFSAERTGGSVSTLTIQRTQQEDSAVYLCASSLAWTGVYLGGYTFGSGTRLTVV.

This clone was detected only once. J is TRBJ2-7 and V is TRBV6-2 or TRBV6-3; possible D gene TRBD1, 6 bases. V was cut by 2 bases and J by 2 bases, with 13 bases left in between. This CDR3 has 15 residues. Germline CDR1 MNHEY, CDR2 SVGEGT. The CDR3 sequence is CASSYPTGLAYEQYF. In DNA form, the CDR3 reads TGTGCCAGCAGTTACCCTACAGGGTTAGCCTACGAGCAGTACTTC.

The chain joins TRBV4-2 to TRBJ1-2; no clear D. The V gene's germline CDR1 is LGHNA and CDR2 YNFKEQ. The V end lost 0 bases, the J end lost 5 bases, and 7 bases lay between the germline ends. The CDR3 is 13 amino acids. The CDR3 sequence: CASSQELTYGYTF. The CDR3 region has the DNA TGTGCCAGCAGCCAAGAGCTGACATATGGCTACACCTTC.

The chain recombines TRBV6-2 or TRBV6-3 with TRBJ2-7; D unresolved. The CDR3 is 13 residues long. The V and J ends lost 6 bases and 0 bases respectively, with 9 bases between them. Per germline, CDR1 MNHEY and CDR2 SVGEGT. In DNA, the CDR3 is TGTGCCAGCAGCCCACGGTCCTCCTACGAGCAGTACTTC. Protein sequence: CASSPRSSYEQYF.

The chain joins TRBV7-9 to TRBJ2-5; 7 positions agree with TRBD1. The CDR3 spans 15 residues. Unmatched junction bases numbered 5, after V lost 3 bases and J lost 1 base. Germline CDR1 SEHNR, CDR2 FQNEAQ (reference sequence). In DNA form, the CDR3 reads TGTGCCAGCAGCTTCCCGACAGGGTCCCAAGAGACCCAGTACTTC. Residues: CASSFPTGSQETQYF.

The chain recombines TRBV7-3 with TRBJ1-5; weak D call: TRBD1 (5 bases). The CDR3 runs to 17 residues. CDR1 and CDR2 (germline): SGHTA, FQGTGA. Trimming removed 5 bases at V and 1 base at J, with 18 bases between. CDR3 residues: CASSTPVGATSNQPQHF. In DNA, the CDR3 is TGTGCCAGCAGCACGCCAGTAGGGGCTACGAGCAATCAGCCCCAGCATTTT.

Turning to this clone: In the same sample, other DNA sequences code for this CDR3. The chain joins TRBV3-1 (or the pseudogene TRBV3-2) to TRBJ2-7; 10 nucleotides line up with TRBD2. The CDR3 totals 14 residues. V gave up 4 bases and J gave up 4 bases; unmatched junction bases: 4. The V gene's germline CDR1 is LGHDT and CDR2 YNNKEL (reference sequence). CDR3 DNA: TGTGCCAGCAGCCGGACTAGCGGAGGTTACGAGCAGTACTTC. Its protein is CASSRTSGGYEQYF.

This clone was found many times. The chain carries TRBV27 and TRBJ2-5; a possible D gene is TRBD2 (6 bases). There are 13 residues in the CDR3. Germline CDR1 is MNHEY and CDR2 is SMNVEV (reference sequence). Trimming took off 6 bases at V and 5 bases at J, with 13 bases between the two ends. The CDR3: CASRREPRETQYF. As DNA, the CDR3 is TGTGCCAGCAGACGGGAGCCGAGGGAGACCCAGTACTTC.

V gene TRBV18 combines with J gene TRBJ2-5; the D gene is possibly TRBD1 (6 bases). CDR3 length: 15 amino acids. CDR1 and CDR2 (germline): KGHSH, LQKENI. Trimming removed 3 bases at V and 1 base at J, with 12 bases between. This chain's CDR3 is CASSPQTGSQETQYF. The CDR3 nucleotides read TGTGCCAGCTCACCGCAAACAGGGTCCCAAGAGACCCAGTACTTC.

This clone was observed a single time. At one end the junction does not follow the germline gene, possibly because of a read error. The V and J genes are TRBV5-8 and TRBJ1-2; D remains unclear. The germline CDR1 and CDR2 sequences are SGHTS and YDEGEE. This CDR3 has 8 amino acids. CDR3 sequence reads: CCDYGYTF. CDR3 bases: TGCTGCGACTATGGCTACACCTTC.

This rearrangement joins TRBV28 to TRBJ1-5; 7 nucleotides agree with TRBD1. This CDR3 has 13 residues. From germline, CDR1 is MDHEN and CDR2 SYDVKM. V was clipped by 8 bases and J by 5 bases; unmatched bases: 6. The chain's CDR3 is CASETGVDQPQHF. The CDR3 DNA sequence: TGTGCCAGCGAAACAGGGGTCGATCAGCCCCAGCATTTT.

The chain couples TRBV7-3 to TRBJ1-1; D unresolved. The length of the CDR3 is 15 residues. V lost 1 base and J lost 0, with 9 bases in between. The V gene's germline CDR1 is SGHTA and CDR2 FQGTGA. CDR3 in amino acids: CASSLIPGVNTEAFF. CDR3 coding DNA: TGTGCCAGCAGCTTAATCCCGGGAGTGAACACTGAAGCTTTCTTT.

The chain is built from TRBV7-9 and TRBJ2-6; D is undetermined. The germline V gene encodes CDR1 SEHNR and CDR2 FQNEAQ (reference sequence). V lost 1 base and J lost 0, with 4 bases in between. The CDR3 is 15 residues long. CDR3 in amino acids: CASSLGLSGANVLTF. Written as DNA, the CDR3 is TGTGCCAGCAGCTTAGGTCTCTCTGGGGCCAACGTCCTGACTTTC. The full variable domain, with the rest looked up from reference TRBV7-9 and TRBJ2-6, is DTGVSQNPRHKITKRGQNVTFRCDPISEHNRLYWYRQTLGQGPEFLTYFQNEAQLEKSRLLSDRFSAERPKGSFSTLEIQRTEQGDSAMYLCASSLGLSGANVLTFGAGSRLTVL.

J is TRBJ2-7 and V is TRBV4-1, with 7 bases identical to TRBD2. CDR1 is MGHRA, CDR2 YSYEKL, per germline. The J segment lost 0 bases and the V segment lost 3 bases, leaving 5 bases of the junction unmatched. There are 15 residues in the CDR3. CDR3 DNA sequence: TGCGCCAGCAGCCAGGAAGGACTAGTCTCCTACGAGCAGTACTTC. Its protein product is CASSQEGLVSYEQYF.

The V call is TRBV4-1, the J call TRBJ2-3; TRBD2 aligns across 11 bases. Germline-derived CDR1 and CDR2 are MGHRA and YSYEKL. CDR3 length equals 15 residues. With 6 bases clipped from V and 4 bases from J, the junction kept 6 bases outside the gene matches. DNA for the CDR3: TGCGCCAGCAGAATAGCGGGAGGGCGGGCAGATACGCAGTATTTT. It encodes CASRIAGGRADTQYF.

The chain couples TRBV6-4 to TRBJ1-4; tentatively, D is TRBD1 (6 bases). CDR3 length equals 14 residues. The ends were cut back, 3 bases at V and 14 bases at J, with 19 bases in the middle. The V gene's germline CDR1 is MRHNA and CDR2 SNTAGT. The CDR3 bases are TGTGCCAGCAGTGAATTTTCGGGCAGGGGATTGCTGTTTTTT. Its protein product is CASSEFSGRGLLFF.

The V call is TRBV11-2, the J call TRBJ2-5; TRBD1 might be the D (7 bases). Germline values: CDR1 SGHAT, CDR2 FQNNGV. The CDR3 contains 15 residues. The V end was cut by 1 base, the J end by 7 bases, with 16 bases between. The CDR3 loop reads CASSLAQGGWGTQYF. CDR3 nucleotide sequence: TGTGCCAGCAGCTTAGCCCAGGGGGGATGGGGGACCCAGTACTTC.

Only one count was recorded for this clone. The rearrangement links TRBV5-1 to TRBJ2-4, with TRBD2 identical over 8 bases. V lost 4 bases, J lost 3 bases, and 6 bases stayed unmatched. CDR3 length equals 15 residues. Looked up from germline, CDR1 is SGHRS and CDR2 is YFSETQ. Written as DNA, the CDR3 is TGCGCCAGCAGCCCGACGGCGGGAGGCAAAAACATTCAGTACTTC. Residues: CASSPTAGGKNIQYF. Full variable domain (missing parts from reference TRBV5-1 and TRBJ2-4): KAGVTQTPRYLIKTRGQQVTLSCSPISGHRSVSWYQQTPGQGLQFLFEYFSETQRNKGNFPGRFSGRQFSNSRSEMNVSTLELGDSALYLCASSPTAGGKNIQYFGAGTRLSVL.

The chain has TRBV30 and TRBJ2-7, with 12 bases aligning to TRBD2. The CDR3 is made up of 13 amino acids. The junction had 7 bases not matched to a gene; V was cut back by 7 bases and J by 6 bases. CDR1 and CDR2 (germline): GTSNPN, SVGIG (reference sequence). The CDR3 spells CALRLAGVGEQYF. CDR3 nucleotides: TGTGCCTTGAGACTAGCGGGAGTGGGCGAGCAGTACTTC.

The chain recombines TRBV4-1 with TRBJ2-1; 13 nucleotides line up with TRBD2. The germline gives CDR1 MGHRA, CDR2 YSYEKL. This CDR3 contains 16 residues. The V and J ends lost 2 bases and 7 bases, in that order; junction bases with no gene match: 5. The CDR3 DNA follows: TGCGCCAGCAGCCAACCGGGACTAGCGGGAAATAATGAGCAGTTCTTC. Translated, it gives CASSQPGLAGNNEQFF.

The gene calls are TRBV10-2 and TRBJ2-1; 8 nucleotides line up with TRBD1. CDR1 is WSHSY and CDR2 is SAAADI in the germline V gene. This CDR3 contains 14 residues. The V segment lost 4 bases and the J segment 8 bases; nucleotides outside the gene matches: 7. The DNA for the CDR3 is TGCGCCAGCAGTGCCCAGGGGGCGGGTTATGAGCAGTTCTTC. As protein: CASSAQGAGYEQFF.

This rearrangement joins TRBV20-1 to TRBJ1-2; D not certain. There are 10 residues in the CDR3. Germline V gene data show CDR1 as DFQATT and CDR2 as SNEGSKA (reference sequence). V was trimmed by 5 bases and J by 4 bases, leaving 5 bases between them. This CDR3 reads CSARSYGYTF. CDR3 nucleotides: TGCAGTGCTCGGTCCTATGGCTACACCTTC.